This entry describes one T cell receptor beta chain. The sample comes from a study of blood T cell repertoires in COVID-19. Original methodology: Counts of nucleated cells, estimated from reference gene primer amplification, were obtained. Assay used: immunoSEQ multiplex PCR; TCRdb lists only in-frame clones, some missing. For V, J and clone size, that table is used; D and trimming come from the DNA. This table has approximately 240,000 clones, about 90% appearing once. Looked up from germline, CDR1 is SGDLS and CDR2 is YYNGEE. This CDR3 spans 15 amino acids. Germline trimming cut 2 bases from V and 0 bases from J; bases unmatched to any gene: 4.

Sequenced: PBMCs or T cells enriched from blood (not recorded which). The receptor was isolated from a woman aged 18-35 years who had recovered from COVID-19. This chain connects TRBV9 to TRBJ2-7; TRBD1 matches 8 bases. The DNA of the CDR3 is TGTGCCAGCAGCGTTGGACAGGGACGCTCCTACGAGCAGTACTTC. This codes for CASSVGQGRSYEQYF.